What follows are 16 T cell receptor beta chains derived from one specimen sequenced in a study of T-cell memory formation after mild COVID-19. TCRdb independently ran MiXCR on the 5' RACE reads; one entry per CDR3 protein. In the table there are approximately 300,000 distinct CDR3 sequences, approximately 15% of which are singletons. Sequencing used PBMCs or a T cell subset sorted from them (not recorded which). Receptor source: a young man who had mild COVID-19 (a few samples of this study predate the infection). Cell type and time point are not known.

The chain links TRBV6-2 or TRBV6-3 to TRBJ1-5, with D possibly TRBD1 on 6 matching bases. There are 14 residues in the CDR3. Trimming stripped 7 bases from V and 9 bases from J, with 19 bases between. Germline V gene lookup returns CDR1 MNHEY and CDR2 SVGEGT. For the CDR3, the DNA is TGTGCCAGCACCCGGAGGGGGGCGGGTTCGCCCCAGCATTTT. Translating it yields CASTRRGAGSPQHF.

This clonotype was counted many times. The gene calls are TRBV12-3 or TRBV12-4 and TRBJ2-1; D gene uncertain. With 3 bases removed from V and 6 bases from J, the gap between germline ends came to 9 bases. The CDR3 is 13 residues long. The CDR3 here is CASSFPSGNEQFF. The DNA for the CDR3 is TGTGCCAGCAGTTTCCCCTCGGGCAATGAGCAGTTCTTC.

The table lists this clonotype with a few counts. The CDR3 nucleotides read TGTGCCAGCTTCCGACCGGGACAGCAAGAGACCCAGTACTTC. It yields the protein CASFRPGQQETQYF. The V gene is TRBV2, the J gene TRBJ2-5; 7 bases line up with TRBD1. The ends lost 8 bases at V and 2 bases at J; junction bases unmatched: 8. The germline V gene has CDR1 SNHLY and CDR2 FYNNEI. The CDR3 extends over 14 amino acids.

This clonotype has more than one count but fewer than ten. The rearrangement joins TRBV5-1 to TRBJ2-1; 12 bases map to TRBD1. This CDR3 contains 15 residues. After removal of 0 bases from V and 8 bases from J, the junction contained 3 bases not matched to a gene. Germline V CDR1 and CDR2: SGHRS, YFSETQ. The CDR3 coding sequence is TGCGCCAGCAGCTTGGAGGGACAGGGGGCCGATGAGCAGTTCTTC. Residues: CASSLEGQGADEQFF.

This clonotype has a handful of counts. The CDR3 nucleotides are TGTGCCATCAGTGAGGAGCGGGGTCAGGAGCAGTTCTTC. It codes for CAISEERGQEQFF. The chain is built from TRBV10-3 and TRBJ2-1, with 7 positions matching TRBD2. V was clipped by 2 bases and J by 10 bases; unmatched bases: 5. The germline V gene encodes CDR1 ENHRY and CDR2 SYGVKD. The CDR3 contains 13 residues.

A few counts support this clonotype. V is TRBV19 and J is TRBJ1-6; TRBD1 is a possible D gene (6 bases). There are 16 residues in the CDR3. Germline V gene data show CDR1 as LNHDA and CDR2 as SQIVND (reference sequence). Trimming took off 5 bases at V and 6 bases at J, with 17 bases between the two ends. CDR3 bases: TGTGCCAGTAGTCCCTCGACAGGAGTTGCTAATTCACCCCTCCACTTT. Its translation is CASSPSTGVANSPLHF.

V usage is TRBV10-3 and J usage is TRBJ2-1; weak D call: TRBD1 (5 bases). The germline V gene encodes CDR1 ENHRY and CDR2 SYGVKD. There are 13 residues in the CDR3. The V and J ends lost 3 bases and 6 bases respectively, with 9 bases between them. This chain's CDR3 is CAISEGQANEQFF. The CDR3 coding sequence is TGTGCCATCAGTGAAGGACAAGCCAATGAGCAGTTCTTC.

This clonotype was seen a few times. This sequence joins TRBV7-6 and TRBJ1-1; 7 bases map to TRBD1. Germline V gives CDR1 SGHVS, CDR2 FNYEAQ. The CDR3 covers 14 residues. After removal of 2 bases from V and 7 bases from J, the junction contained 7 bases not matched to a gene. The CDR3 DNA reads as TGTGCCAGCAGCTTAACCGGGACAGAATATGAAGCTTTCTTT. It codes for CASSLTGTEYEAFF. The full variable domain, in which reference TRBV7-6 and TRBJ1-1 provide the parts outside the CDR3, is GAGVSQSPRYKVTKRGQDVALRCDPISGHVSLYWYRQALGQGPEFLTYFNYEAQQDKSGLPNDRFSAERPEGSISTLTIQRTEQRDSAMYRCASSLTGTEYEAFFGQGTRLTVV.

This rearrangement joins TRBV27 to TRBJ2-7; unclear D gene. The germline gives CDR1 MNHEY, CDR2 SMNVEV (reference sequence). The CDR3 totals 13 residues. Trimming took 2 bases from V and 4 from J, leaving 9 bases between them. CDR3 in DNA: TGTGCCAGCAGTTTAGCGGCAGGTTACGAGCAGTACTTC. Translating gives CASSLAAGYEQYF.

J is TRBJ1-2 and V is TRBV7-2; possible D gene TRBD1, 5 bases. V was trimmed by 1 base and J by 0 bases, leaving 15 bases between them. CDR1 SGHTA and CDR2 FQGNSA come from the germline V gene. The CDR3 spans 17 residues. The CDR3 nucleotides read TGTGCCAGCAGCTTAGGGGCGTCAGGGCTAGCTAACTATGGCTACACCTTC. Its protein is CASSLGASGLANYGYTF.

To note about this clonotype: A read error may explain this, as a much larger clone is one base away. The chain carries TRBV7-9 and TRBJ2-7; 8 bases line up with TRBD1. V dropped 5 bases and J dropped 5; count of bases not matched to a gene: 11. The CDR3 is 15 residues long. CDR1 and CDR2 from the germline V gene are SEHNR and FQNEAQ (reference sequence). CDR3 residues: CASSPAPPGGNEQYF. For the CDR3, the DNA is TGTGCCAGCAGCCCCGCCCCGCCAGGGGGCAACGAGCAGTACTTC.

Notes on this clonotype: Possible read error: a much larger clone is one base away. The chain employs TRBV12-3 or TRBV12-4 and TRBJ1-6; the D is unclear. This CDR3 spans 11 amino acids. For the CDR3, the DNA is TGTGACAGCAGTTTAGGGTCACCCCTCCACTTT. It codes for CDSSLGSPLHF.

The CDR3 loop is CASSASSSSEQYV. The CDR3 DNA reads as TGTGCCAGCTCAGCCTCATCGAGTAGCGAGCAGTACGTC. The V call is TRBV18, the J call TRBJ2-7; the D is unclear. The V gene's germline CDR1 is KGHSH and CDR2 LQKENI. CDR3 length: 13 amino acids. V was clipped by 5 bases and J by 6 bases, with 14 bases between them.

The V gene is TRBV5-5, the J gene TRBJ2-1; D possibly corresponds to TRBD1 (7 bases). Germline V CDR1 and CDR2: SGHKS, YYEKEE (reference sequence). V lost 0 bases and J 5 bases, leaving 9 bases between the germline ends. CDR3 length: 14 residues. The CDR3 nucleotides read TGTGCCAGCAGCTTGGCAGGGGGGAACAATGAGCAGTTCTTC. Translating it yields CASSLAGGNNEQFF. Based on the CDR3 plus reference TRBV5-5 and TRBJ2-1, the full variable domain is DAGVTQSPTHLIKTRGQQVTLRCSPISGHKSVSWYQQVLGQGPQFIFQYYEKEERGRGNFPDRFSARQFPNYSSELNVNALLLGDSALYLCASSLAGGNNEQFFGPGTRLTVL.

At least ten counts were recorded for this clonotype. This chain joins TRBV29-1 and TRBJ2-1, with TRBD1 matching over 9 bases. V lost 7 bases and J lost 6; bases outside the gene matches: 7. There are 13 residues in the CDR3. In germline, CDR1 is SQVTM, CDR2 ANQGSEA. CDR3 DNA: TGCAGCGCCTGGACAGGGGTTGGCAATGAGCAGTTCTTC. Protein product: CSAWTGVGNEQFF.

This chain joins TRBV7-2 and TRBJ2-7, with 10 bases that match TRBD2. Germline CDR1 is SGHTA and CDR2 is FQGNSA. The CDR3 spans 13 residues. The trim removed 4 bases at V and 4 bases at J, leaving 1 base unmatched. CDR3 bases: TGTGCCAGCAGCTCTAGCGGGGGATACGAGCAGTACGTC. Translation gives CASSSSGGYEQYV.